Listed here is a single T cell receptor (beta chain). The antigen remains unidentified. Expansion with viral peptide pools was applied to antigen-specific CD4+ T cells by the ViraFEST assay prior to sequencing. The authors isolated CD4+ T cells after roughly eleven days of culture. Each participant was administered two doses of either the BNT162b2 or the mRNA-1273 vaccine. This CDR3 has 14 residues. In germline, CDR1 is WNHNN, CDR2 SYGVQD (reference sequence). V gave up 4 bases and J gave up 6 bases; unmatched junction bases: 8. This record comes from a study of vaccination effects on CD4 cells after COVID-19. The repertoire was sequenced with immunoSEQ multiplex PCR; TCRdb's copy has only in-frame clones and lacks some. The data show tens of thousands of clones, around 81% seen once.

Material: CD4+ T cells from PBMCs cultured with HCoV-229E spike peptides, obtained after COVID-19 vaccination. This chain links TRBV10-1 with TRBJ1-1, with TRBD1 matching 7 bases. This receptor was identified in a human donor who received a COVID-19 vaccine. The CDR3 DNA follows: TGCGCCAGCAGTGGCAAACAGGGGATGCCTGAAGCTTTCTTT. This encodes CASSGKQGMPEAFF.